This TCR beta chain came from a study of blood T cell repertoires in COVID-19. V gave up 1 base and J gave up 7 bases, with 13 bases separating them. CDR1 MGHDK and CDR2 SYGVNS come from the germline V gene. This CDR3 is built from 14 residues. Clones were read by immunoSEQ multiplex PCR, and TCRdb kept only the in-frame ones, dropping some. The sample yields about 73,000 clones, 82% seen once. V gene TRBV25-1 combines with J gene TRBJ1-2; tentatively, D is TRBD1 (5 bases). The clonotype was recovered from a woman aged 60-75 years with acute or convalescent COVID-19. Material for sequencing was peripheral blood. CDR3 nucleotide sequence: TGTGCCAGCAGTGAATCGGACAAGGCTGGTGGCTACACCTTC. It codes for CASSESDKAGGYTF.